Following are 10 T cell receptor beta chains from one sample sequenced in a study of T cell repertoires in cytomegalovirus infection (dated by TCRdb to the late 2010s). These receptors are not linked to any known antigen. Sequencing was carried out with an Illumina HiSeq 1500. The public reads were reanalyzed by TCRdb: fastp trimming at Q25, MiXCR alignment, in-frame beta chains only. Each CDR3 protein appears once, grouped with its most common genes and DNA. A total of around 120,000 distinct CDR3 sequences appear in this sample, more than 20% of them only once. The ten largest account for 34% of the sample. Sequencing used PBMCs, sequenced either directly or after in vitro stimulation (not recorded which). These receptors were obtained from a human donor in good health (CMV status not recorded). Some clones in this sample may be carry-over from other donors' samples.

This clonotype was detected only a few times. The chain carries TRBV7-2 and TRBJ2-7, with D hard to call. The CDR3 has 14 amino acids. The germline CDR1 and CDR2 sequences are SGHTA and FQGNSA. The germline V and J ends were trimmed by 4 bases and 8 bases, with 18 bases remaining between them. The CDR3 coding sequence is TGTGCCAGCAGCTCCTATACCCTATCTTGGCAGCAGTACTTC. Protein: CASSSYTLSWQQYF. The full variable domain, in which reference TRBV7-2 and TRBJ2-7 provide the parts outside the CDR3, is GAGVSQSPSNKVTEKGKDVELRCDPISGHTALYWYRQSLGQGLEFLIYFQGNSAPDKSGLPSDRFSAERTGGSVSTLTIQRTQQEDSAVYLCASSSYTLSWQQYFGPGTRLTVT.

CDR3: CASSTVGAGSDEQFF. CDR3 nucleotide sequence: TGTGCCAGCAGCACCGTTGGGGCGGGATCAGATGAGCAGTTCTTC. The gene calls are TRBV6-6 and TRBJ2-1; D is perhaps TRBD2 (6 bases). CDR3 length equals 15 residues. V lost 6 bases to trimming and J lost 8 bases, with 20 bases between them. The germline gives CDR1 MNHNY, CDR2 SVGAGI (reference sequence).

In this sample, this clonotype turned up a few times. The chain couples TRBV29-1 to TRBJ1-1; D uncertain. CDR1 and CDR2 from the germline V gene are SQVTM and ANQGSEA. V lost 7 bases, J lost 0 bases, and 12 bases lay in between. The CDR3 runs 13 residues. The CDR3 DNA follows: TGCAGCGCTGCCCTAAAATTGAACACTGAAGCTTTCTTT. Protein sequence: CSAALKLNTEAFF.

This clonotype has only a few counts. The rearrangement uses TRBV7-2 and TRBJ1-1; D may be TRBD1 (6 bases). The CDR3 runs to 14 residues. Trimming removed 5 bases from V and 0 bases from J, with 10 bases in between. Germline loops: CDR1 SGHTA, CDR2 FQGNSA. The CDR3 bases are TGTGCCAGCAGCCCAAGGGGGATGAACACTGAAGCTTTCTTT. This encodes CASSPRGMNTEAFF.

This chain uses TRBV20-1 with TRBJ2-2; D not certain. Per the germline V gene, CDR1 is DFQATT and CDR2 is SNEGSKA (reference sequence). This CDR3 comprises 13 residues. Trimming pared 4 bases from V and 1 base from J, leaving 7 bases between. CDR3 loop: CSAIAENTGELFF. The CDR3 region has the DNA TGCAGTGCTATCGCAGAGAACACCGGGGAGCTGTTTTTT.

The rearrangement uses TRBV19 and TRBJ1-6; no clear D gene. Germline CDR1 is LNHDA and CDR2 is SQIVND (reference sequence). The CDR3 is 15 amino acids. The V gene lost 3 bases and the J gene lost 7 bases, with 13 bases spanning the gap. The CDR3 coding sequence is TGTGCCAGTAGTATGTCGGCGCAGGAAAATTCACCCCTCCACTTT. As protein: CASSMSAQENSPLHF.

There are a few counts of this clonotype. The rearrangement uses TRBV20-1 and TRBJ2-7, with D unclear. The V end lost 6 bases, the J end lost 0 bases, and 6 bases lay between the germline ends. In germline, CDR1 is DFQATT, CDR2 SNEGSKA (reference sequence). CDR3 length equals 11 residues. The CDR3 loop is CSALPSYEQYF. The CDR3, as DNA: TGCAGTGCCCTTCCCTCCTACGAGCAGTACTTC.

The genes are TRBV20-1 and TRBJ2-3; D unclear. The CDR3 sequence is 14 residues long. CDR1 and CDR2 from the germline V gene are DFQATT and SNEGSKA (reference sequence). DNA of the CDR3: TGCAGAGCGCAAGAGGCCTCATTCACAGATACGCAGTATTTT. Its protein product is CRAQEASFTDTQYF.

The chain carries TRBV7-9 and TRBJ2-7, with 14 bases fitting TRBD2. There are 15 residues in the CDR3. Germline V gene sequence: CDR1 SEHNR, CDR2 FQNEAQ (reference sequence). The trim removed 4 bases at V and 6 bases at J, leaving 5 bases unmatched. Here the CDR3 reads CASSWTSGRQSEQYF. The CDR3 coding sequence is TGTGCCAGCAGCTGGACTAGCGGGAGGCAGAGCGAGCAGTACTTC. The full variable domain, in which reference TRBV7-9 and TRBJ2-7 provide the parts outside the CDR3, is DTGVSQNPRHKITKRGQNVTFRCDPISEHNRLYWYRQTLGQGPEFLTYFQNEAQLEKSRLLSDRFSAERPKGSFSTLEIQRTEQGDSAMYLCASSWTSGRQSEQYFGPGTRLTVT.

This clonotype was observed a few times. The rearrangement joins TRBV27 to TRBJ1-1, with a possible D match to TRBD1 (6 bases). Germline-derived CDR1 and CDR2 are MNHEY and SMNVEV (reference sequence). This CDR3 contains 17 residues. Deletions cut 3 bases from V and 4 bases from J, with 21 bases between. CDR3 in amino acids: CASSFYLGERGSTEAFF. CDR3 bases: TGTGCCAGCAGTTTTTACTTAGGGGAAAGGGGGAGCACTGAAGCTTTCTTT.